Below are 3 T cell receptor beta chains sequenced from a single sample in a study of T cells expressing NK-cell markers. Each CDR3 protein gets one entry in TCRdb, which reprocessed the 5' RACE reads and gives no DNA. The listing contains about 380,000 distinct CDR3 sequences. Sequencing was performed on blood T cells: a sorted CD56 or NKG2C T cell subset, CD4+ or CD8+ T cells, or bulk PBMC T cells (not recorded which). Receptor source: a man between 18 and 69 years old in good health.

The chain recombines TRBV12-3 or TRBV12-4 with TRBJ1-1; TCRdb names TRBD1, which stays unverified in the absence of DNA. The CDR3 runs 16 residues. CDR3 loop: CASSFSPGERNTEAFF.

The chain is built from TRBV30 and TRBJ2-2; TCRdb's D gene call, TRBD1, goes unchecked for lack of DNA. The germline V gene has CDR1 GTSNPN and CDR2 SVGIG (reference sequence). The CDR3 runs 18 residues. The CDR3 sequence: CAWSFGFRGAFITGELFF.

The V call is TRBV7-2, the J call TRBJ2-7. The CDR3 extends over 15 amino acids. The germline V gene has CDR1 SGHTA and CDR2 FQGNSA. The CDR3 sequence: CASSLRASPSYEQYF. Together with reference TRBV7-2 and TRBJ2-7, the CDR3 gives the full variable domain: GAGVSQSPSNKVTEKGKDVELRCDPISGHTALYWYRQSLGQGLEFLIYFQGNSAPDKSGLPSDRFSAERTGGSVSTLTIQRTQQEDSAVYLCASSLRASPSYEQYFGPGTRLTVT.